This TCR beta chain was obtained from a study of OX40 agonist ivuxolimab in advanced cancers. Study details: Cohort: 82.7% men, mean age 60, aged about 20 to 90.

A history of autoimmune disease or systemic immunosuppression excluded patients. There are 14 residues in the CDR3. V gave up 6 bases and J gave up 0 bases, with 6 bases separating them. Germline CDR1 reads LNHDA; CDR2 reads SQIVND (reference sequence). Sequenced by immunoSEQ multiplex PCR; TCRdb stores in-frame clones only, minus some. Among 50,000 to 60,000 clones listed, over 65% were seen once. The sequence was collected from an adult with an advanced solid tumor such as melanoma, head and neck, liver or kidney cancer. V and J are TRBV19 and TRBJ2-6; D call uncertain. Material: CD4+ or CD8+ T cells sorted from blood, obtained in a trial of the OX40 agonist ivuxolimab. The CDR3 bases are TGTGCCAGTAGACGGACCTCTGGGGCCAACGTCCTGACTTTC. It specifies CASRRTSGANVLTF.